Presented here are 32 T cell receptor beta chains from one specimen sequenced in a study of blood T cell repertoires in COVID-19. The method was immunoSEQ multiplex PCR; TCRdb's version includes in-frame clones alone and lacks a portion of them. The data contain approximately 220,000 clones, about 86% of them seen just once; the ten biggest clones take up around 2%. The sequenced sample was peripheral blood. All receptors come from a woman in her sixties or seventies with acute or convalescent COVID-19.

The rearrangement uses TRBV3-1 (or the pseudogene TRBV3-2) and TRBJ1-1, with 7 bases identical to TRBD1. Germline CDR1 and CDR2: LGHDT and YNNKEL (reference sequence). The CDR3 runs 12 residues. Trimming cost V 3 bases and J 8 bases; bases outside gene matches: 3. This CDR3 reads CASSHRDREAFF. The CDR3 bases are TGTGCCAGCAGCCACCGGGACAGAGAAGCTTTCTTT.

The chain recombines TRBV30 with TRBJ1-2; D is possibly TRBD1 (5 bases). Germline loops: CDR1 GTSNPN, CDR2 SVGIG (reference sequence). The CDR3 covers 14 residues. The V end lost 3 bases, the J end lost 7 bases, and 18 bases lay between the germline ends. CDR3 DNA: TGTGCCTGGAGGGGCCAGGGAAGTCAGAGTGGCTACACCTTC. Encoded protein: CAWRGQGSQSGYTF.

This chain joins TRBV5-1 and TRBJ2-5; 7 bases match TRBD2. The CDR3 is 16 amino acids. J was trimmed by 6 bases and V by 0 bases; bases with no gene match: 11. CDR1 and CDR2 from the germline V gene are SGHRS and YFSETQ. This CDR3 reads CASSLDRAGLQKTQYF. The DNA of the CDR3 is TGCGCCAGCAGCTTGGATCGAGCGGGGCTACAGAAGACCCAGTACTTC.

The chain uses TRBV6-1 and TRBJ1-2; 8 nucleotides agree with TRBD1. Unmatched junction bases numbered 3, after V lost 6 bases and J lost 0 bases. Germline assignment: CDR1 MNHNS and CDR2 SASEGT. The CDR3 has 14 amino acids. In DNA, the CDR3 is TGTGCCAGCAGCCACAGGGGGACTAACTATGGCTACACCTTC. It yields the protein CASSHRGTNYGYTF.

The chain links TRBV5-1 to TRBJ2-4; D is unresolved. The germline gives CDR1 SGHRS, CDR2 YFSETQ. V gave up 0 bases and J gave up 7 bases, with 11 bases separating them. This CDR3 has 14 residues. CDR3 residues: CASSLVVRVNIQYF. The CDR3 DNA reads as TGCGCCAGCAGCTTGGTTGTTCGGGTGAACATTCAGTACTTC.

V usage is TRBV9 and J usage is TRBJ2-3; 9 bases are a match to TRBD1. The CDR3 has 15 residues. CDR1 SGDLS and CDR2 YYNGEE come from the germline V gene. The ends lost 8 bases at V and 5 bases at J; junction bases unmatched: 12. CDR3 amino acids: CASSRGDRVQDTQYF. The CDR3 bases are TGTGCCAGTTCACGAGGGGACAGGGTACAAGATACGCAGTATTTT.

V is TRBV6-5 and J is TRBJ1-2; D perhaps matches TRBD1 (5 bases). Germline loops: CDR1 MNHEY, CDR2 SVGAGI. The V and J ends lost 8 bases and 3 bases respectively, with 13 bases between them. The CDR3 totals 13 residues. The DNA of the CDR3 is TGTGCCAGCGCCACCAGGGATTACTATGGCTACACCTTC. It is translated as CASATRDYYGYTF.

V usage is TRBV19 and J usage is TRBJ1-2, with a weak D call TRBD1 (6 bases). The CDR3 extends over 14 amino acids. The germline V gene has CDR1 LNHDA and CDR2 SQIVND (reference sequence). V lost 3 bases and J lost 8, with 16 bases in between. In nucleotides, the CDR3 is TGTGCCAGTAGTATGAACCTCAGGGGTGTCGGCTACACCTTC. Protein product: CASSMNLRGVGYTF.

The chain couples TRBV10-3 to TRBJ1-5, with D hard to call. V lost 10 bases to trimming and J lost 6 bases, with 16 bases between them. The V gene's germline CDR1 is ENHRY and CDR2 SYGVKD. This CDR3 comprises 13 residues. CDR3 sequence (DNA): TGTGCCACCGGGAGGGAATCGGGTCAGCCCCAGCATTTT. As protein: CATGRESGQPQHF.

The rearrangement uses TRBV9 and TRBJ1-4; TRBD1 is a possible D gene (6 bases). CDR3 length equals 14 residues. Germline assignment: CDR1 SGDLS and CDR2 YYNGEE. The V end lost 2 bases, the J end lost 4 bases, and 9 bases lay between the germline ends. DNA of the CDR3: TGTGCCAGCAGCGTCACAGGGAGTAATGAAAAACTGTTTTTT. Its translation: CASSVTGSNEKLFF.

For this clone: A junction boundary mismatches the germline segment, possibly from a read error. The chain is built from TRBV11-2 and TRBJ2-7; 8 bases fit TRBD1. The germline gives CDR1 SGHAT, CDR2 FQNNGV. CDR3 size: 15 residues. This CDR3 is CASSLVTGGSYGQYF. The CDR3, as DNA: TGTGCCAGCAGCTTAGTTACAGGGGGAAGCTACGGGCAGTACTTC.

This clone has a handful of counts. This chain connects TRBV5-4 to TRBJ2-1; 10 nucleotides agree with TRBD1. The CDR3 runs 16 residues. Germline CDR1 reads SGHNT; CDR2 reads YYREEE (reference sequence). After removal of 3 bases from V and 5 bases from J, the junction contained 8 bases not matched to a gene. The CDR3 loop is CASSSYRQGANNEQFF. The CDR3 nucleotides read TGTGCCAGCAGCTCATATCGACAGGGGGCAAACAATGAGCAGTTCTTC.

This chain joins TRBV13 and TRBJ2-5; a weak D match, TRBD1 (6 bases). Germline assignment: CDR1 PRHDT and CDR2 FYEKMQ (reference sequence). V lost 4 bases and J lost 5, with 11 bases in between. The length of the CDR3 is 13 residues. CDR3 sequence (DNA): TGTGCCAGCAGCTCCAGGGGTGCCGAGACCCAGTACTTC. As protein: CASSSRGAETQYF.

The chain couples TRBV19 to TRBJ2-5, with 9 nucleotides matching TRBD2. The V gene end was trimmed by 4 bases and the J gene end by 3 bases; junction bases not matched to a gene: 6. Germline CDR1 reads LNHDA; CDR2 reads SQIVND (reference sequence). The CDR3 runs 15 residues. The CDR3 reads CASSTQRGAKETQYF. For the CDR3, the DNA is TGTGCCAGTAGTACCCAGCGGGGGGCTAAAGAGACCCAGTACTTC.

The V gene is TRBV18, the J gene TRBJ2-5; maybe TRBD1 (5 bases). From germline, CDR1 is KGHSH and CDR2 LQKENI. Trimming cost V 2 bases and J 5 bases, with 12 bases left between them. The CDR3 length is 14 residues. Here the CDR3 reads CASSPGAGSETQYF. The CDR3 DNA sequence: TGTGCCAGCTCACCAGGGGCAGGGTCTGAGACCCAGTACTTC.

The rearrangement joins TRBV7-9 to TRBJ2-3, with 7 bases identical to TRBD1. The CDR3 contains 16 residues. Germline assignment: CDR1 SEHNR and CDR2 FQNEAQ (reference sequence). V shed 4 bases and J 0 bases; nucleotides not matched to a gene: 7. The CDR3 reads CASSSTGTASTDTQYF. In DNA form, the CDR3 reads TGTGCCAGCAGCTCAACCGGGACAGCTAGCACAGATACGCAGTATTTT. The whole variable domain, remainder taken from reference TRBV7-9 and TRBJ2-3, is DTGVSQNPRHKITKRGQNVTFRCDPISEHNRLYWYRQTLGQGPEFLTYFQNEAQLEKSRLLSDRFSAERPKGSFSTLEIQRTEQGDSAMYLCASSSTGTASTDTQYFGPGTRLTVL.

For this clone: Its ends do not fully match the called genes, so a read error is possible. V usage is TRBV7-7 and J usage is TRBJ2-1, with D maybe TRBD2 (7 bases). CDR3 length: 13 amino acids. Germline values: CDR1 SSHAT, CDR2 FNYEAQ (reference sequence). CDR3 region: CASSSRGGGEQFF. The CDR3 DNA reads TGTGCTAGCAGCTCGAGAGGGGGGGGTGAGCAGTTCTTC.

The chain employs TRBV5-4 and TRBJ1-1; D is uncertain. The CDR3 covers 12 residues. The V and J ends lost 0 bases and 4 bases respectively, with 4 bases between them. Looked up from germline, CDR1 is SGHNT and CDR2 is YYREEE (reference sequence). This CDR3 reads CASSLVATEAFF. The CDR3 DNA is TGTGCCAGCAGCTTGGTGGCCACTGAAGCTTTCTTT.

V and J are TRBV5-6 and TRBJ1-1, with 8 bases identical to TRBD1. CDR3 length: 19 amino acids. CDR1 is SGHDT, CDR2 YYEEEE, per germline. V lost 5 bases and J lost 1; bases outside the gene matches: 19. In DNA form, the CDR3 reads TGTGCCAGCAGTTCATACGGCGAAGGGGACAGGTTTTCGAACACTGAAGCTTTCTTT. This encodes CASSSYGEGDRFSNTEAFF.

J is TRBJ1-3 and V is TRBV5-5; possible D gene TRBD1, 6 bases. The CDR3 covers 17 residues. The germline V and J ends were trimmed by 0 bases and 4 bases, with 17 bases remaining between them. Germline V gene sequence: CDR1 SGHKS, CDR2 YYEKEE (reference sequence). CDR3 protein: CASSLAGGDGQGNTIYF. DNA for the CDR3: TGTGCCAGCAGCTTGGCCGGCGGAGACGGACAGGGAAACACCATATATTTT.

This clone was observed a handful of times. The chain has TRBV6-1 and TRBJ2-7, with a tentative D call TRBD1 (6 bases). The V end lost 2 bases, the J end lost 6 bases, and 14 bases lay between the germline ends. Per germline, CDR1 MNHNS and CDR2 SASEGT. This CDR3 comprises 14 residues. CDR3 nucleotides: TGTGCCAGCAGTGAAACCGGGACATCCGCCGAGCAGTACTTC. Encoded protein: CASSETGTSAEQYF.

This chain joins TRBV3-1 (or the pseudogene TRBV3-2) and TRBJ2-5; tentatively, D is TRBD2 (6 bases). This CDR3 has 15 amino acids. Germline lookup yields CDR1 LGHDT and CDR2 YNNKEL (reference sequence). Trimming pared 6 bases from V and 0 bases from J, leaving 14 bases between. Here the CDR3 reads CASRGGTQYQETQYF. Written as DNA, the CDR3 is TGTGCCAGCAGGGGGGGAACCCAGTACCAAGAGACCCAGTACTTC.

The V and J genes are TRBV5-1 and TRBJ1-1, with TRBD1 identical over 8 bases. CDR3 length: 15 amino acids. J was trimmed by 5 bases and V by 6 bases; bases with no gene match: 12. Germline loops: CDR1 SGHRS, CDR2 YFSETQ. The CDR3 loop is CASNLGTGPPTEAFF. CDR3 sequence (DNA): TGCGCCAGCAACCTGGGGACAGGCCCGCCGACTGAAGCTTTCTTT.

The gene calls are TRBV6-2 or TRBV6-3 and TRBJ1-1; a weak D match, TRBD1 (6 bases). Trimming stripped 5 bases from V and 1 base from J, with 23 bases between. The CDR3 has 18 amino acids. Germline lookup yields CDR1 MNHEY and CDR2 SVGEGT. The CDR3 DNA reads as TGTGCCAGCAGTCAAGCCAGGGGTTTAAGTGGAAGGAACACTGAAGCTTTCTTT. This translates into CASSQARGLSGRNTEAFF.

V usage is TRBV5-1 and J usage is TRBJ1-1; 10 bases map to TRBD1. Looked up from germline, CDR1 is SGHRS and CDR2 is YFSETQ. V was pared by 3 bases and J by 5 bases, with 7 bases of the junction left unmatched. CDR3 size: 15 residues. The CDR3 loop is CASSYRDRGGTEAFF. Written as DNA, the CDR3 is TGCGCCAGCAGCTACCGGGACAGGGGTGGTACTGAAGCTTTCTTT.

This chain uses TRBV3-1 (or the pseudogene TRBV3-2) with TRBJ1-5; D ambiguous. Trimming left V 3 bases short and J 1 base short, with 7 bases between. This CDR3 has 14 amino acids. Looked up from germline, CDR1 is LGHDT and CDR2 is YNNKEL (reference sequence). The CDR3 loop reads CASSQTGSNQPQHF. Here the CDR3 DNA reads TGTGCCAGCAGCCAGACGGGGAGCAATCAGCCCCAGCATTTT.

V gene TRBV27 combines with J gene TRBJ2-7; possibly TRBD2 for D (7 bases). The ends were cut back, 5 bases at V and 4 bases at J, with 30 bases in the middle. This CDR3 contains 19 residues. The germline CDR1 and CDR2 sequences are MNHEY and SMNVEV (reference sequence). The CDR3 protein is CASSVTTGPSGAPSYEQYF. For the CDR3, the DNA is TGTGCCAGCAGTGTAACTACAGGGCCGAGCGGGGCCCCCTCGTACGAGCAGTACTTC.

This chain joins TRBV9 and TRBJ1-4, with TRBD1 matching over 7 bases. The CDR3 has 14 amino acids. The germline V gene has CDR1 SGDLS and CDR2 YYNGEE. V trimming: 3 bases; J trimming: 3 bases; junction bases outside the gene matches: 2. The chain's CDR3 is CASSAGTANEKLFF. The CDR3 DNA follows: TGTGCCAGCAGCGCCGGGACAGCTAATGAAAAACTGTTTTTT. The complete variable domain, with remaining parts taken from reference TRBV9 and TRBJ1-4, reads DSGVTQTPKHLITATGQRVTLRCSPRSGDLSVYWYQQSLDQGLQFLIQYYNGEERAKGNILERFSAQQFPDLHSELNLSSLELGDSALYFCASSAGTANEKLFFGSGTQLSVL.

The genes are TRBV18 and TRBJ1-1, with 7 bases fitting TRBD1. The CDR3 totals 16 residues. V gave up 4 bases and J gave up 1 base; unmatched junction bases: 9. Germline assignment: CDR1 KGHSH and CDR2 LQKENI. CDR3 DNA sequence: TGTGCCAGCTCACGCGACAGGGATCCGCGGAACACTGAAGCTTTCTTT. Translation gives CASSRDRDPRNTEAFF.

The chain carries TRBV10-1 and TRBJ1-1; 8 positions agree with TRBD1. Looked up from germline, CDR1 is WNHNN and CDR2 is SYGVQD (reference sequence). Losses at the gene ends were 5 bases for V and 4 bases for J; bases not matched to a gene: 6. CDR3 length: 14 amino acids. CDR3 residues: CASSHRGSVTEAFF. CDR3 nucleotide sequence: TGCGCCAGCAGTCACAGGGGGTCGGTCACTGAAGCTTTCTTT.

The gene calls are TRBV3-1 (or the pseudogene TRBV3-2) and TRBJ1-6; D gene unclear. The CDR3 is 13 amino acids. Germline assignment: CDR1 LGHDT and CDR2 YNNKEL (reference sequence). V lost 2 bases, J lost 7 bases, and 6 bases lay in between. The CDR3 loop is CASSQSLNSPLHF. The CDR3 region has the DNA TGTGCCAGCAGCCAATCTTTAAATTCACCCCTCCACTTT.

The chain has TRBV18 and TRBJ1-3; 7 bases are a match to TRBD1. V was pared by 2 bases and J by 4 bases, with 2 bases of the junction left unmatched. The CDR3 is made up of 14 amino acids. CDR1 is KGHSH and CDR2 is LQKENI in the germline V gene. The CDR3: CASSPRDRGNTIYF. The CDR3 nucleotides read TGTGCCAGCTCACCAAGGGACAGAGGAAACACCATATATTTT. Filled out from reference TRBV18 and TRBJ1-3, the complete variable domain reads NAGVMQNPRHLVRRRGQEARLRCSPMKGHSHVYWYRQLPEEGLKFMVYLQKENIIDESGMPKERFSAEFPKEGPSILRIQQVVRGDSAAYFCASSPRDRGNTIYFGEGSWLTVV.